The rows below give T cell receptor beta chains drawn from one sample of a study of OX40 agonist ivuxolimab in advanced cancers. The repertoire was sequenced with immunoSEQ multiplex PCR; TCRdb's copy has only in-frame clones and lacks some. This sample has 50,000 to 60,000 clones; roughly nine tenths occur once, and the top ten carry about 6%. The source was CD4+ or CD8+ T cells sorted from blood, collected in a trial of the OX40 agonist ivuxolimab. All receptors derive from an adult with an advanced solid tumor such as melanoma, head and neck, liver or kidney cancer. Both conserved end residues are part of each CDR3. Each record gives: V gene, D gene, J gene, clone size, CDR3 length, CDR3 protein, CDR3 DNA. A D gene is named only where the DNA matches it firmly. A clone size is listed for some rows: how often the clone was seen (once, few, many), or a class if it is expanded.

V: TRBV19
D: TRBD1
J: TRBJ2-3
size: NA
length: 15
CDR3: CASSWDRGHPDTQYF
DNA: TGTGCCAGTAGTTGGGACAGGGGGCACCCAGATACGCAGTATTTT

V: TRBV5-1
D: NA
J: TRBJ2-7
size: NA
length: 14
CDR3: CASSLTDNPYEQYF
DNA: TGCGCCAGCAGCTTGACCGATAATCCCTACGAGCAGTACTTC

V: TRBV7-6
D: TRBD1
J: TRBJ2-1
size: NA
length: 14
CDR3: CASSYGTGYNEQFF
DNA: TGTGCCAGCAGCTATGGGACAGGATACAATGAGCAGTTCTTC

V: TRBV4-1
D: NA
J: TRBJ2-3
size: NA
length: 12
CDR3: CASSERADTQYF
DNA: TGCGCCAGCTCGGAGCGGGCCGATACGCAGTATTTT

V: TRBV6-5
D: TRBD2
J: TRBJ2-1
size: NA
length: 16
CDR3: CASSYPGGRAHNEQFF
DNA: TGTGCCAGCAGTTACCCGGGAGGGAGGGCCCACAATGAGCAGTTCTTC

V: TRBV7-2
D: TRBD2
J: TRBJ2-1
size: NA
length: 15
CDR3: CASTFLAGGSNEQFF
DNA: TGTGCCAGCACCTTCCTAGCGGGAGGGTCCAATGAGCAGTTCTTC

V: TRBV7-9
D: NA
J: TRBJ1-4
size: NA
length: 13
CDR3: CASSLGALEELFF
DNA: TGTGCCAGCAGTCTGGGGGCACTGGAGGAACTGTTTTTT

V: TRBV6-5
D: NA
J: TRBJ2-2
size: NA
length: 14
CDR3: CASSYLTRAGELFF
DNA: TGTGCCAGCAGTTACCTCACCCGGGCCGGGGAGCTGTTTTTT

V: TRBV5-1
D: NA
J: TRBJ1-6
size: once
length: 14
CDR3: CASSFGGYNSPLHF
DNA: TGCGCCAGCAGCTTCGGGGGTTATAATTCACCCCTCCACTTT

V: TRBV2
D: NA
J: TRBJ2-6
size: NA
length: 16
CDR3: CASSVDISSGANVLTF
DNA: TGTGCCAGCAGTGTGGACATAAGCTCTGGGGCCAACGTCCTGACTTTC

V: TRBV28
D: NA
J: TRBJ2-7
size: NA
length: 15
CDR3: CASSPRVGSENEQYF
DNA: TGTGCCAGCAGCCCCCGGGTGGGTAGTGAGAACGAGCAGTACTTC

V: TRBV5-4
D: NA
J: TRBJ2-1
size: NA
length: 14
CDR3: CASSPGTGYNEQFF
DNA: TGTGCCAGCAGCCCGGGGACTGGGTACAATGAGCAGTTCTTC

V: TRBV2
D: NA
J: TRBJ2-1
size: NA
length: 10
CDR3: CASTLVEQFF
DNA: TGTGCCAGCACTCTGGTTGAGCAGTTCTTC

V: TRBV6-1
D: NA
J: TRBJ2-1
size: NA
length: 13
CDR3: CASPRSSYNEQFF
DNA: TGTGCCAGTCCCAGGTCCTCCTACAATGAGCAGTTCTTC

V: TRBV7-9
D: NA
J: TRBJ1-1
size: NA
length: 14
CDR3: CASSLYRMNTEAFF
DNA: TGTGCCAGCAGCTTATACAGGATGAACACTGAAGCTTTCTTT

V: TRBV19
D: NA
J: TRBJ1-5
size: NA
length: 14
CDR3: CASSPTGYNQPQHF
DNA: TGTGCCAGTAGTCCCACAGGGTACAATCAGCCCCAGCATTTT

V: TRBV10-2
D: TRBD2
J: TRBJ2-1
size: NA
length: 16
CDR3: CASSLTLAGMGNEQFF
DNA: TGCGCCAGCAGTCTCACTCTAGCGGGGATGGGGAATGAGCAGTTCTTC

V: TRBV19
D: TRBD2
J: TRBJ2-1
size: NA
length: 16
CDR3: CASSATSGLAYNEQFF
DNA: TGTGCCAGTAGCGCGACTAGCGGGTTAGCCTACAATGAGCAGTTCTTC

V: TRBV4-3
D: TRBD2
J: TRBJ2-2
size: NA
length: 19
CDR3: CASSQGWLKREVDTGELFF
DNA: TGCGCCAGCAGCCAAGGATGGCTGAAGCGGGAGGTGGACACCGGGGAGCTGTTTTTT

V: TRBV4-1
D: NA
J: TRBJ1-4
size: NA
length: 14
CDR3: CASSQVSLNEKLFF
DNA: TGCGCCAGCAGCCAAGTGAGCCTAAATGAAAAACTGTTTTTT

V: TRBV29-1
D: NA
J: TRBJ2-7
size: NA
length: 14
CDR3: CSVQSGTRPYEQYF
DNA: TGCAGCGTTCAGAGCGGGACAAGACCCTACGAGCAGTACTTC

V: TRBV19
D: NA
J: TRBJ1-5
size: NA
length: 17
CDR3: CASSIEGVGNSNQPQHF
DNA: TGTGCCAGTAGTATAGAGGGAGTAGGGAACAGCAATCAGCCCCAGCATTTT

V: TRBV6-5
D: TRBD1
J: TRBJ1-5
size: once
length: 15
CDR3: CASRSGTGARQPQHF
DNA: TGTGCCAGCAGATCCGGGACAGGGGCTCGTCAGCCCCAGCATTTT

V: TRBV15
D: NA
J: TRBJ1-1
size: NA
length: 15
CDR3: CATSRGPGDYTEAFF
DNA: TGTGCCACCAGCAGAGGCCCGGGAGATTACACTGAAGCTTTCTTT

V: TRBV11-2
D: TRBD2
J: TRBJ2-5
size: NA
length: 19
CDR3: CASSLGPGLALLYQETQYF
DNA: TGTGCCAGCAGCTTAGGTCCGGGACTAGCGCTTCTGTACCAAGAGACCCAGTACTTC

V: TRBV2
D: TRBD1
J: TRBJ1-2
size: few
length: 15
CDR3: CASRPPTGEGYGYTF
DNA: TGTGCCAGCAGACCCCCGACAGGGGAGGGCTATGGCTACACCTTC